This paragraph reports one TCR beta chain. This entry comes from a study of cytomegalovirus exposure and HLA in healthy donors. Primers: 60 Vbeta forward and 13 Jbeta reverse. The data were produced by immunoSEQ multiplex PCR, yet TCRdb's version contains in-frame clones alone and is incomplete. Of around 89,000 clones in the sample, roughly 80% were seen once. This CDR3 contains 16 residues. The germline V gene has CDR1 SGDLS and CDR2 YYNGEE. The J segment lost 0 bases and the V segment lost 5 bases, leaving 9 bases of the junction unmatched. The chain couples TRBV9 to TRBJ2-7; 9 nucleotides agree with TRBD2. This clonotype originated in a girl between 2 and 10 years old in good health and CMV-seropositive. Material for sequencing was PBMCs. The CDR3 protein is CASSLTPAGGSYEQYF. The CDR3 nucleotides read TGTGCCAGCAGTCTAACCCCAGCGGGAGGCTCCTACGAGCAGTACTTC.